Detailed here is one T cell receptor beta chain. This entry belongs to a study of blood T cell repertoires in COVID-19. In germline, CDR1 is MNHNY, CDR2 SVGAGI (reference sequence). The CDR3 is made up of 16 amino acids. The germline V and J ends were trimmed by 0 bases and 7 bases, with 18 bases remaining between them. Assay used: immunoSEQ multiplex PCR; TCRdb lists only in-frame clones, some missing. The sample records hundreds of thousands of clones, approximately 90% being singletons. Material for sequencing was peripheral blood. This clonotype originated in a woman aged 30 to 39 with active or convalescent COVID-19. The rearrangement uses TRBV6-6 and TRBJ1-1; D might be TRBD1 (6 bases). The chain's CDR3 is CASSYSSDRNDDEAFF. CDR3 DNA sequence: TGTGCCAGCAGTTACTCTTCCGACAGGAATGACGATGAAGCTTTCTTT.